This T cell receptor beta chain derives from a study of CD8+CD57+ T cells in acquired aplastic anemia. The germline gives CDR1 DFQATT, CDR2 SNEGSKA (reference sequence). V shed 6 bases and J 14 bases; nucleotides not matched to a gene: 5. The CDR3 totals 11 residues. This clonotype was observed a handful of times. Sequenced patients had shown CD8+CD57+ cell expansion by flow cytometry. Using genomic DNA as the template, TCR beta VDJ and CDR3 profiling was carried out. TCRdb independently ran MiXCR on the reads; one entry per CDR3 protein. The data show 250,000 to 300,000 distinct CDR3 sequences, with under 65% seen just once and 1% to 1.5% held by the top ten.

The genes are TRBV20-1 and TRBJ2-3, with 13 positions matching TRBD2. This clonotype was sampled from a human donor with aplastic anemia. The sequencing input was sorted CD4+, CD8+, or CD8+CD57+ T cells (not recorded which) from PBMCs. CDR3 loop: CSAATSGRRYF. The DNA of the CDR3 is TGCAGTGCCGCGACTAGCGGGAGGAGGTATTTT.